What follows are 25 T cell receptor beta chains derived from one specimen sequenced in a study of regulatory T cells in long-lasting Graves disease. The TCR beta library used iRepertoire HTBI primers with Arm-PCR amplification of CDR3. TCRdb reanalysed the multiplex PCR reads using MiXCR and keeps one entry per CDR3 protein. This table has hundreds of thousands of distinct CDR3 sequences, around a sixth appearing once. Time point specified: newly diagnosed GD, antithyroid drugs for less than 3 months. Isolated PBMC RNA provided the starting material for the TCR library. The sequencing here drew on peripheral blood mononuclear cells (PBMCs), taken at new diagnosis, from a patient treated with antithyroid drugs. The receptors originated from a female donor with Graves disease.

The sample holds many counts of this clonotype. V is TRBV11-2 and J is TRBJ1-3; D uncertain. The CDR3 sequence is 14 residues long. V lost 3 bases and J 0 bases, leaving 6 bases between the germline ends. The germline CDR1 and CDR2 sequences are SGHAT and FQNNGV. The CDR3 DNA sequence: TGTGCCAGCAGCTTGTTCAGCTCTGGAAACACCATATATTTT. Protein product: CASSLFSSGNTIYF.

This clonotype was found many times. This sequence joins TRBV2 and TRBJ1-6; D is possibly TRBD1 (5 bases). Germline V gene data show CDR1 as SNHLY and CDR2 as FYNNEI. The V end lost 5 bases, the J end lost 5 bases, and 13 bases lay between the germline ends. The CDR3 contains 15 residues. The CDR3 region has the DNA TGTGCCAGCAGTCTCGCGGGGGGGGATAATTCACCCCTCCACTTT. Its protein product is CASSLAGGDNSPLHF. Full variable domain (missing parts from reference TRBV2 and TRBJ1-6): EPEVTQTPSHQVTQMGQEVILRCVPISNHLYFYWYRQILGQKVEFLVSFYNNEISEKSEIFDDQFSVERPDGSNFTLKIRSTKLEDSAMYFCASSLAGGDNSPLHFGNGTRLTVT.

In its sample, this clonotype was seen a few times. The V call is TRBV7-2, the J call TRBJ2-1, with TRBD1 identical over 9 bases. The CDR3 extends over 16 amino acids. Germline lookup yields CDR1 SGHTA and CDR2 FQGNSA. V was pared by 3 bases and J by 4 bases, with 7 bases of the junction left unmatched. The CDR3 loop reads CASSFIGTGRYNEQFF. The CDR3 coding sequence is TGTGCCAGCAGCTTTATCGGGACAGGGAGATACAATGAGCAGTTCTTC.

This clonotype was detected many times. The chain is built from TRBV4-3 and TRBJ2-7; D unresolved. The V gene lost 0 bases and the J gene lost 6 bases, with 18 bases spanning the gap. This CDR3 region has 16 residues. Germline CDR1 reads LGHNA; CDR2 reads YSLEER. The CDR3 loop is CASSQDGTGGSSEQYF. The CDR3 bases are TGCGCCAGCAGCCAAGATGGAACTGGTGGTAGCAGCGAGCAGTACTTC.

Remarks on this clonotype: Being one base from a much bigger clone, this may be a read error. This chain joins TRBV28 and TRBJ1-5, with 7 nucleotides matching TRBD1. In germline, CDR1 is MDHEN, CDR2 SYDVKM. The CDR3 sequence is 13 residues long. V dropped 8 bases and J dropped 2; count of bases not matched to a gene: 3. The CDR3 sequence is CASHGQGNQPQHF. The CDR3 DNA reads TGTGCCAGCCATGGACAGGGCAATCAGCCCCAGCATTTT.

Ten or more counts support this clonotype. The genes are TRBV20-1 and TRBJ2-5, with a possible D match to TRBD1 (6 bases). Trimming removed 1 base from V and 9 bases from J, with 12 bases in between. Germline V lookup: CDR1 DFQATT, CDR2 SNEGSKA (reference sequence). This CDR3 contains 12 residues. This chain's CDR3 is CSARGTPGAQYF. The CDR3, as DNA: TGCAGTGCTAGAGGGACCCCAGGGGCCCAGTACTTC.

Of note for this clonotype: This likely traces to a read error, being one base from a far larger clone. The gene calls are TRBV6-2 or TRBV6-3 and TRBJ2-5; TRBD2 matches 11 bases. Germline CDR1 is MNHEY and CDR2 is SVGEGT. This CDR3 spans 15 amino acids. CDR3 nucleotide sequence: TGTGTCAGCAGTTACCCCGGACTAGCGGGAGAGACCCAGTACTTC. Translation: CVSSYPGLAGETQYF.

This clonotype was seen only a few times. This sequence joins TRBV20-1 and TRBJ2-7, with 8 bases that match TRBD2. Trimming removed 5 bases from V and 0 bases from J; junction bases left unmatched: 9. Germline-derived CDR1 and CDR2 are DFQATT and SNEGSKA (reference sequence). The CDR3 has 15 residues. The CDR3 loop reads CSASPLAESSYEQYF. The CDR3 nucleotides are TGCAGTGCTTCACCACTAGCGGAGAGCTCCTACGAGCAGTACTTC.

The sample holds many counts of this clonotype. CDR3 DNA sequence: TGCAGTGCTAGAGCCTCAGGGCCTCGCCAGCCCCAGCATTTT. This sequence encodes CSARASGPRQPQHF. The chain joins TRBV20-1 to TRBJ1-5; weak D call: TRBD1 (5 bases). The CDR3 has 14 residues. Germline CDR1 DFQATT, CDR2 SNEGSKA (reference sequence). Trimming stripped 1 base from V and 7 bases from J, with 14 bases between.

The J gene is TRBJ1-6, the V gene TRBV5-1, with a weak D call TRBD1 (5 bases). The CDR3 spans 13 residues. CDR1 SGHRS and CDR2 YFSETQ come from the germline V gene. V gave up 4 bases and J gave up 7 bases, with 9 bases separating them. CDR3 nucleotide sequence: TGCGCCAGCAGCGCCGGGACCAATTCACCCCTCCACTTT. Translating gives CASSAGTNSPLHF.

Many counts were recorded for this clonotype. The J gene is TRBJ2-1, the V gene TRBV7-2; 7 positions agree with TRBD2. Losses at the gene ends were 1 base for V and 5 bases for J; bases not matched to a gene: 5. The CDR3 spans 15 residues. CDR1 and CDR2 from the germline V gene are SGHTA and FQGNSA. In DNA form, the CDR3 reads TGTGCCAGCAGCTTAGGAGGCGGGAGTAACAATGAGCAGTTCTTC. Translating gives CASSLGGGSNNEQFF. The variable domain in full, completed from reference TRBV7-2 and TRBJ2-1, reads GAGVSQSPSNKVTEKGKDVELRCDPISGHTALYWYRQSLGQGLEFLIYFQGNSAPDKSGLPSDRFSAERTGGSVSTLTIQRTQQEDSAVYLCASSLGGGSNNEQFFGPGTRLTVL.

This clonotype was detected many times. V is TRBV27 and J is TRBJ2-1, with a tentative D call TRBD1 (7 bases). CDR1 and CDR2 (germline): MNHEY, SMNVEV (reference sequence). Trimming removed 1 base from V and 0 bases from J, with 19 bases in between. The CDR3 is 19 residues long. The CDR3 reads CASSLWAGGNSLSYNEQFF. The CDR3 DNA sequence: TGTGCCAGCAGTTTATGGGCAGGGGGGAACTCACTCTCCTACAATGAGCAGTTCTTC.

This clonotype was seen only a few times. The gene calls are TRBV29-1 and TRBJ2-3; tentative D call: TRBD2 (6 bases). Germline CDR1 and CDR2: SQVTM and ANQGSEA. The V end lost 7 bases, the J end lost 2 bases, and 19 bases lay between the germline ends. The CDR3 is 15 amino acids. The CDR3 loop is CSGESPSENTDTQYF. The CDR3 coding sequence is TGCAGCGGCGAGTCTCCTAGCGAGAACACAGATACGCAGTATTTT.

The chain is built from TRBV10-3 and TRBJ1-1; TRBD1 agrees at 7 bases. In germline, CDR1 is ENHRY, CDR2 SYGVKD. The CDR3 covers 15 residues. The junction had 5 bases not matched to a gene; V was cut back by 3 bases and J by 1 base. The CDR3 region is CAISEEGAGNTEAFF. In DNA form, the CDR3 reads TGTGCCATCAGTGAAGAGGGGGCCGGGAACACTGAAGCTTTCTTT.

Regarding this clonotype: This may be a read error: a much more frequent sequence differs by one nucleotide. The rearrangement links TRBV5-6 to TRBJ1-2; a possible D gene is TRBD1 (6 bases). The CDR3 spans 15 residues. Deletions cut 1 base from V and 1 base from J, with 11 bases between. Germline V gene sequence: CDR1 SGHDT, CDR2 YYEEEE. The CDR3 region has the DNA TGTGCCAGCAGCTTGAGGGACACCAATAACTATGGCTACACCTTC. Translating it yields CASSLRDTNNYGYTF. Together with reference TRBV5-6 and TRBJ1-2, the CDR3 gives the full variable domain: DAGVTQSPTHLIKTRGQQVTLRCSPKSGHDTVSWYQQALGQGPQFIFQYYEEEERQRGNFPDRFSGHQFPNYSSELNVNALLLGDSALYLCASSLRDTNNYGYTFGSGTRLTVV.

The J gene is TRBJ1-6, the V gene TRBV28; 7 bases are shared with TRBD1. Germline V gene data show CDR1 as MDHEN and CDR2 as SYDVKM. CDR3 size: 15 residues. V lost 3 bases and J lost 6; bases outside the gene matches: 5. DNA of the CDR3: TGTGCCAGCAGTTTCCCGGGACAGCCTAATTCACCCCTCCACTTT. Its translation: CASSFPGQPNSPLHF.

This clonotype showed up many times. This chain joins TRBV28 and TRBJ2-6, with TRBD1 identical over 8 bases. The CDR3 is made up of 16 amino acids. CDR1 and CDR2 from the germline V gene are MDHEN and SYDVKM. V lost 5 bases to trimming and J lost 0 bases; unmatched junction nucleotides: 3. As DNA, the CDR3 is TGTGCCAGCAGTGGGACAGGACCCTCTGGGGCCAACGTCCTGACTTTC. Its protein is CASSGTGPSGANVLTF. Variable domain in full (rest from reference TRBV28 and TRBJ2-6): DVKVTQSSRYLVKRTGEKVFLECVQDMDHENMFWYRQDPGLGLRLIYFSYDVKMKEKGDIPEGYSVSREKKERFSLILESASTNQTSMYLCASSGTGPSGANVLTFGAGSRLTVL.

This clonotype was counted many times. This sequence joins TRBV19 and TRBJ1-1; 10 positions match TRBD1. Germline lookup yields CDR1 LNHDA and CDR2 SQIVND (reference sequence). After removal of 5 bases from V and 5 bases from J, the junction contained 8 bases not matched to a gene. This CDR3 has 15 amino acids. The CDR3 spells CASSFPGTGETEAFF. In DNA form, the CDR3 reads TGTGCCAGTAGTTTCCCCGGGACAGGGGAGACTGAAGCTTTCTTT.

This clonotype was seen ten or more times. The gene calls are TRBV19 and TRBJ1-2, with unresolved D. V dropped 7 bases and J dropped 1 base, with 10 bases sitting between them. This CDR3 spans 13 amino acids. Per germline, CDR1 LNHDA and CDR2 SQIVND (reference sequence). The CDR3 bases are TGTGCCAGTATCTCACGCGGTAACTATGGCTACACCTTC. Encoded protein: CASISRGNYGYTF. Drawing the rest from reference TRBV19 and TRBJ1-2, the complete variable domain is DGGITQSPKYLFRKEGQNVTLSCEQNLNHDAMYWYRQDPGQGLRLIYYSQIVNDFQKGDIAEGYSVSREKKESFPLTVTSAQKNPTAFYLCASISRGNYGYTFGSGTRLTVV.

This clonotype has a count of ten or more. The chain employs TRBV7-9 and TRBJ2-1; TRBD2 is a possible D gene (5 bases). The CDR3 is made up of 17 amino acids. The V end lost 0 bases, the J end lost 8 bases, and 20 bases lay between the germline ends. CDR1 and CDR2 (germline): SEHNR, FQNEAQ (reference sequence). CDR3 nucleotide sequence: TGTGCCAGCAGCTTAGCTAGGCTAGCTCCCCGACGCGATGAGCAGTTCTTC. Its protein product is CASSLARLAPRRDEQFF.

In its sample, this clonotype was seen many times. The rearrangement joins TRBV11-2 to TRBJ2-5; 9 bases align to TRBD1. Germline CDR1 reads SGHAT; CDR2 reads FQNNGV. J gave up 4 bases and V 5 bases, and 5 bases lay outside the gene matches. The CDR3 consists of 14 residues. DNA for the CDR3: TGTGCCAGCAGCCCCGGGACAGGGCGAGAGACCCAGTACTTC. It yields the protein CASSPGTGRETQYF.

This clonotype has just a few counts. V usage is TRBV7-2 and J usage is TRBJ2-7; 7 bases are a match to TRBD1. Germline V lookup: CDR1 SGHTA, CDR2 FQGNSA. J gave up 7 bases and V 2 bases, and 5 bases lay outside the gene matches. The CDR3 extends over 13 amino acids. CDR3 in amino acids: CASSLNRGEEQYF. The CDR3 DNA reads as TGTGCCAGCAGCTTAAACAGGGGCGAGGAGCAGTACTTC. Full variable domain (outside the CDR3, taken from reference TRBV7-2 and TRBJ2-7): GAGVSQSPSNKVTEKGKDVELRCDPISGHTALYWYRQSLGQGLEFLIYFQGNSAPDKSGLPSDRFSAERTGGSVSTLTIQRTQQEDSAVYLCASSLNRGEEQYFGPGTRLTVT.

This clonotype was counted a single time. The V call is TRBV27, the J call TRBJ2-7, with 9 positions matching TRBD1. With 5 bases clipped from V and 1 base from J, the junction kept 6 bases outside the gene matches. Looked up from germline, CDR1 is MNHEY and CDR2 is SMNVEV (reference sequence). The CDR3 is 15 residues long. The CDR3 region is CASSVFGTGSYEQYF. The CDR3 DNA reads TGTGCCAGCAGTGTATTCGGGACAGGGTCCTACGAGCAGTACTTC.

In its sample, this clonotype was seen many times. The rearrangement uses TRBV24-1 and TRBJ1-1; no definite D call. Trimming shortened V by 0 bases and J by 13 bases, and 11 bases separated the two germline ends. Looked up from germline, CDR1 is KGHDR and CDR2 is SFDVKD. The CDR3 has 12 amino acids. The DNA for the CDR3 is TGTGCCACCAGTGATTTGGGCGGTCTCCTTTTCTTT. Its translation is CATSDLGGLLFF.

In its sample, this clonotype was seen many times. The J gene is TRBJ2-3, the V gene TRBV7-9; TRBD2 agrees at 11 bases. CDR3 size: 16 residues. Per the germline V gene, CDR1 is SEHNR and CDR2 is FQNEAQ (reference sequence). V was clipped by 8 bases and J by 2 bases; unmatched bases: 9. This CDR3 reads CASLRLAGGVTDTQYF. The CDR3 region has the DNA TGTGCCAGCTTGAGGCTAGCGGGAGGAGTCACAGATACGCAGTATTTT.